This entry lists 32 T cell receptor beta chains sequenced from one sample in a study of T cell responses to AZD1222 COVID-19 vaccine. Libraries were prepared by immunoSEQ multiplex PCR; TCRdb keeps only in-frame clonotypes and omits some of them. Among some 86,000 clones, about 78% were seen once, and the ten largest hold roughly 21%. The material was peripheral blood, obtained on day 0 of AZD1222 vaccination. Receptors were obtained from an adult in good health.

The chain employs TRBV2 and TRBJ1-1; D not certain. The V gene lost 4 bases and the J gene lost 4 bases, with 10 bases spanning the gap. The germline V gene encodes CDR1 SNHLY and CDR2 FYNNEI. There are 13 residues in the CDR3. DNA for the CDR3: TGTGCCAGCAGTGCGTATATGGGCACTGAAGCTTTCTTT. Translating it yields CASSAYMGTEAFF. Full variable domain (missing parts from reference TRBV2 and TRBJ1-1): EPEVTQTPSHQVTQMGQEVILRCVPISNHLYFYWYRQILGQKVEFLVSFYNNEISEKSEIFDDQFSVERPDGSNFTLKIRSTKLEDSAMYFCASSAYMGTEAFFGQGTRLTVV.

J is TRBJ2-7 and V is TRBV5-1, with a weak D call TRBD2 (5 bases). CDR1 is SGHRS, CDR2 YFSETQ, per germline. V lost 0 bases and J lost 1, with 17 bases in between. CDR3 length equals 17 residues. The CDR3 sequence is CASSLAPLGKRSYEQYF. The CDR3 coding sequence is TGCGCCAGCAGCTTGGCCCCACTAGGGAAACGGTCCTACGAGCAGTACTTC.

The V gene is TRBV6-5, the J gene TRBJ1-1; TRBD1 might be the D (6 bases). This CDR3 comprises 14 residues. Looked up from germline, CDR1 is MNHEY and CDR2 is SVGAGI. Trimming removed 3 bases at V and 5 bases at J, with 13 bases between. CDR3 sequence reads: CASSYLGGLTEAFF. CDR3 nucleotide sequence: TGTGCCAGCAGTTATTTAGGGGGGCTGACTGAAGCTTTCTTT.

This clone has at least ten counts. The V gene is TRBV3-1 (or the pseudogene TRBV3-2), the J gene TRBJ1-1, with 8 bases aligning to TRBD1. Germline V CDR1 and CDR2: LGHDT, YNNKEL (reference sequence). The J segment lost 5 bases and the V segment lost 4 bases, leaving 6 bases of the junction unmatched. This CDR3 is built from 14 residues. The chain's CDR3 is CASSLSDRETEAFF. CDR3 in DNA: TGTGCCAGCAGCCTTTCGGACAGGGAAACTGAAGCTTTCTTT.

The gene calls are TRBV6-4 and TRBJ2-3; maybe TRBD2 (6 bases). CDR3 length: 16 amino acids. With 3 bases removed from V and 2 bases from J, the gap between germline ends came to 15 bases. Germline V gene sequence: CDR1 MRHNA, CDR2 SNTAGT. In nucleotides, the CDR3 is TGTGCCAGCAGTGAAAAGTGGGAGGTCCACACAGATACGCAGTATTTT. Translating it yields CASSEKWEVHTDTQYF.

This clone was seen a few times. This chain uses TRBV28 with TRBJ1-2; D is perhaps TRBD1 (6 bases). The CDR3 is made up of 14 amino acids. Trimming removed 2 bases from V and 2 bases from J, with 9 bases in between. CDR1 and CDR2 (germline): MDHEN, SYDVKM. DNA of the CDR3: TGTGCCAGCAGTTTACCCACAGGGAACTATGGCTACACCTTC. This translates into CASSLPTGNYGYTF.

Only a few counts were recorded for this clone. The chain is built from TRBV7-9 and TRBJ2-3, with 10 bases aligning to TRBD2. The CDR3 totals 16 residues. The V and J ends lost 4 bases and 9 bases, in that order; junction bases with no gene match: 13. CDR1 and CDR2 (germline): SEHNR, FQNEAQ (reference sequence). The CDR3 nucleotides are TGTGCCAGCAGCTCCCTTGGACTAGCGGAGCGGGGAACGCAGTATTTT. Its protein product is CASSSLGLAERGTQYF.

The chain links TRBV7-2 to TRBJ2-7, with 12 bases matching TRBD2. CDR1 is SGHTA and CDR2 is FQGNSA in the germline V gene. V dropped 3 bases and J dropped 0; count of bases not matched to a gene: 3. CDR3 size: 16 residues. CDR3 loop: CASSFLAGGPSYEQYF. Here the CDR3 DNA reads TGTGCCAGCAGCTTCCTAGCGGGAGGGCCCTCCTACGAGCAGTACTTC.

The rearrangement joins TRBV30 to TRBJ2-1; maybe TRBD2 (6 bases). The CDR3 runs 15 residues. CDR1 and CDR2 from the germline V gene are GTSNPN and SVGIG (reference sequence). Deletions cut 0 bases from V and 6 bases from J, with 15 bases between. The CDR3: CAWSVLGTPGNEQFF. The CDR3 nucleotides are TGTGCCTGGAGTGTACTGGGGACTCCAGGCAATGAGCAGTTCTTC.

This clone was recorded a few times. The V gene is TRBV30, the J gene TRBJ2-5; D is undetermined. The CDR3 totals 14 residues. Germline loops: CDR1 GTSNPN, CDR2 SVGIG (reference sequence). V lost 5 bases and J lost 5, with 18 bases in between. Here the CDR3 reads CAWSGPPFRETQYF. The CDR3 nucleotides are TGTGCCTGGTCCGGGCCTCCATTCCGGGAGACCCAGTACTTC.

The chain links TRBV7-2 to TRBJ2-3; 7 bases are a match to TRBD2. The CDR3 totals 14 residues. The junction had 6 bases not matched to a gene; V was cut back by 5 bases and J by 4 bases. Germline V CDR1 and CDR2: SGHTA, FQGNSA. CDR3: CASSPRGSSDTQYF. CDR3 DNA sequence: TGTGCCAGCAGCCCACGCGGGAGTTCAGATACGCAGTATTTT.

This clone came up a few times. The rearrangement links TRBV5-8 to TRBJ2-6; possibly TRBD1 for D (6 bases). Germline CDR1 reads SGHTS; CDR2 reads YDEGEE. V was trimmed by 3 bases and J by 1 base, leaving 8 bases between them. The CDR3 runs to 15 residues. CDR3 region: CASSSTGSGANVLTF. The CDR3, as DNA: TGTGCCAGCAGCTCTACAGGGTCTGGGGCCAACGTCCTGACTTTC.

The gene calls are TRBV6-5 and TRBJ2-2; D is undetermined. The CDR3 is made up of 12 amino acids. V dropped 10 bases and J dropped 1 base, with 7 bases sitting between them. Germline V gene sequence: CDR1 MNHEY, CDR2 SVGAGI. The CDR3 bases are TGTGCCACCAACAGGAACACCGGGGAGCTGTTTTTT. Translation gives CATNRNTGELFF.

The V and J genes are TRBV5-1 and TRBJ2-1; D perhaps matches TRBD1 (6 bases). Per the germline V gene, CDR1 is SGHRS and CDR2 is YFSETQ. V lost 3 bases, J lost 7 bases, and 14 bases lay in between. The CDR3 extends over 14 amino acids. The CDR3 protein is CASSYRQVQNEQFF. For the CDR3, the DNA is TGCGCCAGCAGCTACCGACAGGTCCAGAATGAGCAGTTCTTC.

This chain links TRBV2 with TRBJ1-5; possible D gene TRBD1, 6 bases. The V end lost 4 bases, the J end lost 8 bases, and 12 bases lay between the germline ends. Germline values: CDR1 SNHLY, CDR2 FYNNEI. The CDR3 consists of 13 residues. CDR3: CASSGRGREPQHF. For the CDR3, the DNA is TGTGCCAGCAGTGGACGGGGGCGGGAGCCCCAGCATTTT.

The genes are TRBV2 and TRBJ2-7; unclear D gene. CDR3 length equals 11 residues. The germline V gene has CDR1 SNHLY and CDR2 FYNNEI. V gave up 3 bases and J gave up 2 bases, with 2 bases separating them. As DNA, the CDR3 is TGTGCCAGCAGTGATACCTACGAGCAGTACTTC. Translating gives CASSDTYEQYF. The full variable domain, in which reference TRBV2 and TRBJ2-7 provide the parts outside the CDR3, is EPEVTQTPSHQVTQMGQEVILRCVPISNHLYFYWYRQILGQKVEFLVSFYNNEISEKSEIFDDQFSVERPDGSNFTLKIRSTKLEDSAMYFCASSDTYEQYFGPGTRLTVT.

The V and J genes are TRBV12-1 and TRBJ2-3; the table gives TRBD2 as D, unverified against the DNA. TRBV12-1 is noted as a pseudogene. The CDR3 totals 16 residues. This chain's CDR3 is CASSQRLAGGTDTQYF. The CDR3 DNA sequence: TGTGCCAGCAGCCAACGACTAGCGGGAGGAACAGATACGCAGTATTTT.

In DNA form, the CDR3 reads TGTGCCAGTAGTCAAGTTAGGGACAATGAGCAGTTCTTC. Its translation: CASSQVRDNEQFF. This chain uses TRBV19 with TRBJ2-1; D call uncertain. The germline gives CDR1 LNHDA, CDR2 SQIVND (reference sequence). The V end lost 5 bases, the J end lost 5 bases, and 10 bases lay between the germline ends. The CDR3 loop spans 13 amino acids.

The chain employs TRBV18 and TRBJ1-5; D is perhaps TRBD1 (5 bases). The CDR3 loop spans 16 amino acids. Deletions cut 3 bases from V and 2 bases from J, with 14 bases between. Germline V lookup: CDR1 KGHSH, CDR2 LQKENI. This chain's CDR3 is CASSPRGGDGNQPQHF. The CDR3 DNA sequence: TGTGCCAGCTCACCCCGGGGGGGTGATGGCAATCAGCCCCAGCATTTT.

The rearrangement joins TRBV3-1 (or the pseudogene TRBV3-2) to TRBJ1-2; D gene ambiguous. The ends were cut back, 1 base at V and 7 bases at J, with 7 bases in the middle. This CDR3 region has 12 residues. CDR1 LGHDT and CDR2 YNNKEL come from the germline V gene (reference sequence). This chain's CDR3 is CASSQGAGGYTF. DNA of the CDR3: TGTGCCAGCAGCCAAGGGGCAGGTGGCTACACCTTC.

The chain has TRBV11-2 and TRBJ2-1; TRBD2 agrees at 12 bases. Germline lookup yields CDR1 SGHAT and CDR2 FQNNGV. V trimming: 4 bases; J trimming: 5 bases; junction bases outside the gene matches: 9. The CDR3 sequence is 17 residues long. In DNA form, the CDR3 reads TGTGCCAGCAGCTCTCTAGCGGGAGGGGTGGGGCACAATGAGCAGTTCTTC. The encoded protein is CASSSLAGGVGHNEQFF.

The CDR3 coding sequence is TGTGCCAGTACCAATTACAACACTGAAGCTTTCTTT. This gives the protein CASTNYNTEAFF. The rearrangement uses TRBV19 and TRBJ1-1; D is uncertain. The CDR3 extends over 12 amino acids. The ends were cut back, 7 bases at V and 2 bases at J, with 8 bases in the middle. CDR1 and CDR2 (germline): LNHDA, SQIVND (reference sequence). Full variable domain (missing parts from reference TRBV19 and TRBJ1-1): DGGITQSPKYLFRKEGQNVTLSCEQNLNHDAMYWYRQDPGQGLRLIYYSQIVNDFQKGDIAEGYSVSREKKESFPLTVTSAQKNPTAFYLCASTNYNTEAFFGQGTRLTVV.

CDR3 sequence reads: CASSPAEGSSYEQYF. CDR3 bases: TGTGCCAGCAGCCCAGCGGAGGGTTCGAGCTACGAGCAGTACTTC. The genes are TRBV7-6 and TRBJ2-7; a weak D match, TRBD2 (6 bases). V lost 5 bases to trimming and J lost 3 bases, with 17 bases between them. CDR3 size: 15 residues. The germline gives CDR1 SGHVS, CDR2 FNYEAQ. Using reference TRBV7-6 and TRBJ2-7 for the parts outside the CDR3, the full variable domain is GAGVSQSPRYKVTKRGQDVALRCDPISGHVSLYWYRQALGQGPEFLTYFNYEAQQDKSGLPNDRFSAERPEGSISTLTIQRTEQRDSAMYRCASSPAEGSSYEQYFGPGTRLTVT.

The chain has TRBV15 and TRBJ1-2, with D unclear. The CDR3 loop spans 13 amino acids. Germline CDR1 reads LNHNV; CDR2 reads YYDKDF (reference sequence). The V and J ends lost 1 base and 5 bases respectively, with 8 bases between them. CDR3 protein: CATSRVELYGYTF. The CDR3, as DNA: TGTGCCACCAGCAGAGTGGAACTTTATGGCTACACCTTC.

V gene TRBV6-2 or TRBV6-3 combines with J gene TRBJ1-2, with D possibly being TRBD1 (6 bases). Per the germline V gene, CDR1 is MNHEY and CDR2 is SVGEGT. Trimming shortened V by 5 bases and J by 6 bases, and 10 bases separated the two germline ends. The CDR3 has 12 amino acids. The CDR3 sequence is CASSLQGHGYTF. CDR3 DNA sequence: TGTGCCAGCAGTCTACAGGGACATGGCTACACCTTC.

The chain has TRBV3-1 (or the pseudogene TRBV3-2) and TRBJ2-5; the match to TRBD2 covers 13 bases. CDR1 LGHDT and CDR2 YNNKEL come from the germline V gene (reference sequence). V shed 1 base, J shed 4 bases, and the junction held 3 bases outside the gene matches. This CDR3 has 16 amino acids. Here the CDR3 DNA reads TGTGCCAGCAGCCAAGGGACTAGCGGGAGAGCAGAGACCCAGTACTTC. This translates into CASSQGTSGRAETQYF.

The chain links TRBV11-2 to TRBJ1-1; D not certain. With 0 bases removed from V and 4 bases from J, the gap between germline ends came to 3 bases. The germline CDR1 and CDR2 sequences are SGHAT and FQNNGV. The CDR3 length is 12 residues. The CDR3 region has the DNA TGTGCCAGCAGCTTAGATAGCACTGAAGCTTTCTTT. Translation: CASSLDSTEAFF.

This clone was picked up a small number of times. V gene TRBV5-1 combines with J gene TRBJ2-1, with 9 bases aligning to TRBD2. From germline, CDR1 is SGHRS and CDR2 YFSETQ. The CDR3 consists of 17 residues. The ends lost 2 bases at V and 0 bases at J; junction bases unmatched: 6. CDR3 bases: TGCGCCAGCAGCTTAGTAGCGGGAGTCACCTCCTACAATGAGCAGTTCTTC. As protein: CASSLVAGVTSYNEQFF.

The chain carries TRBV27 and TRBJ2-7; TRBD2 matches at 9 bases. The junction had 13 bases not matched to a gene; V was cut back by 5 bases and J by 2 bases. This CDR3 comprises 17 residues. From germline, CDR1 is MNHEY and CDR2 SMNVEV (reference sequence). In DNA form, the CDR3 reads TGTGCCAGCAGTGGAATAGCGGGAGTGTCGGGTCCCTACGAGCAGTACTTC. It encodes CASSGIAGVSGPYEQYF.

CDR3 in amino acids: CASSFSWQETQYF. CDR3 DNA sequence: TGTGCCAGCAGTTTCTCCTGGCAAGAGACCCAGTACTTC. The V call is TRBV27, the J call TRBJ2-5; D not resolved. The CDR3 has 13 residues. The V and J ends lost 3 bases and 2 bases respectively, with 7 bases between them. Looked up from germline, CDR1 is MNHEY and CDR2 is SMNVEV (reference sequence).

This clone was counted once. The chain combines TRBV5-1 with TRBJ1-1; a possible D gene is TRBD1 (6 bases). The germline CDR1 and CDR2 sequences are SGHRS and YFSETQ. The CDR3 extends over 15 amino acids. V was clipped by 6 bases and J by 1 base, with 16 bases between them. CDR3 in DNA: TGCGCCAGCAAGGGGGTCGTGGGGGCGAACACTGAAGCTTTCTTT. As protein: CASKGVVGANTEAFF.

The chain combines TRBV7-8 with TRBJ1-5; no firm D call. Germline-derived CDR1 and CDR2 are SGHVS and FQNEAQ. The CDR3 spans 15 residues. V was trimmed by 1 base and J by 0 bases, leaving 7 bases between them. The DNA of the CDR3 is TGTGCCAGCAGCTTAGGGCAGCATAGCAATCAGCCCCAGCATTTT. Encoded protein: CASSLGQHSNQPQHF.